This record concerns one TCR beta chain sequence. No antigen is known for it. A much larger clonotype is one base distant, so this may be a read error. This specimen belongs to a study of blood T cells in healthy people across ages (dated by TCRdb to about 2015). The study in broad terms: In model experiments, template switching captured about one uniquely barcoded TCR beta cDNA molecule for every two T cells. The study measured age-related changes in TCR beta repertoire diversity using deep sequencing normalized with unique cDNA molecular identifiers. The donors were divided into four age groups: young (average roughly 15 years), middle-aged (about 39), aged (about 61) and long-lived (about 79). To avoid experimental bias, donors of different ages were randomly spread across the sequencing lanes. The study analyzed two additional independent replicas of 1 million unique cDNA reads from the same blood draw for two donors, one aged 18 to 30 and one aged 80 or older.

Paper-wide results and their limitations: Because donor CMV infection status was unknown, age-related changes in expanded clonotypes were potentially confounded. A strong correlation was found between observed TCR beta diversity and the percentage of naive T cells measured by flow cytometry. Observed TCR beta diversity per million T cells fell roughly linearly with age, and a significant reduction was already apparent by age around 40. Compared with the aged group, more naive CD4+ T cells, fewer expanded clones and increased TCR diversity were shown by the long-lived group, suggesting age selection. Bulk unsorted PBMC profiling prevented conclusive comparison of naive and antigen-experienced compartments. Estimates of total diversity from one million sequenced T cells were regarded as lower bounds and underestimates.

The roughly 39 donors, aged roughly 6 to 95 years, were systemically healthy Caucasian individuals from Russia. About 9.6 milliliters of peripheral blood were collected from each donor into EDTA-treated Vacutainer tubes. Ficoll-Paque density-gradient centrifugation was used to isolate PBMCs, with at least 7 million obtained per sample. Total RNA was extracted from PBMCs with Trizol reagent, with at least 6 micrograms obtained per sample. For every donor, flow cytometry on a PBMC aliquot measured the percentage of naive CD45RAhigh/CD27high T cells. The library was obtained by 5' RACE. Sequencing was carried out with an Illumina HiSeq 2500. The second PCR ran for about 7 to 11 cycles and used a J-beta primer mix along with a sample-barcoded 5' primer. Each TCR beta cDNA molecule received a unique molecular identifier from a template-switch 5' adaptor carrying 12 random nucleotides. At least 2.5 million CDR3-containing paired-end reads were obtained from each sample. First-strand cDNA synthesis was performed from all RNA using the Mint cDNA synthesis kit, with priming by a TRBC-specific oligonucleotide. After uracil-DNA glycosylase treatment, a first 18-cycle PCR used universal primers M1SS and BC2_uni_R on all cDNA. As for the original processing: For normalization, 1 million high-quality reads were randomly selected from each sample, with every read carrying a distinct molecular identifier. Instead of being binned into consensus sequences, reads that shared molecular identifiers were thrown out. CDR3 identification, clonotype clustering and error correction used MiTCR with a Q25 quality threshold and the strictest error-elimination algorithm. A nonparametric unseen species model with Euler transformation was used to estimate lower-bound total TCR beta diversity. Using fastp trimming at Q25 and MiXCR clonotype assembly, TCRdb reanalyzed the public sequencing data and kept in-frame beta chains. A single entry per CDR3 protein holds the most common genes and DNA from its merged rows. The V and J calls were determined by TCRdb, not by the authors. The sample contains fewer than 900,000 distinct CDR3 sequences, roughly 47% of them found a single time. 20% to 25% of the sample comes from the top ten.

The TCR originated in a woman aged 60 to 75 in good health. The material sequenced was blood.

The DNA reads as follows: TGTGCCAGCAGTACCCGACTAGCGGGGTTAGAGACCCAGTTCTTC. Translated, this gives CASSTRLAGLETQFF. The chain joins TRBV6-5 to TRBJ2-5; 11 bases in the junction line up with TRBD2. The J call may be in error: the DNA end matches TRBJ2-1 better. In the germline V gene, CDR1 corresponds to MNHEY and CDR2 to SVGAGI. CDR3 length: 15 amino acids, cysteine to phenylalanine. CDR3 DNA is the only sequence kept; it has 45 bases, read in frame from the first base.